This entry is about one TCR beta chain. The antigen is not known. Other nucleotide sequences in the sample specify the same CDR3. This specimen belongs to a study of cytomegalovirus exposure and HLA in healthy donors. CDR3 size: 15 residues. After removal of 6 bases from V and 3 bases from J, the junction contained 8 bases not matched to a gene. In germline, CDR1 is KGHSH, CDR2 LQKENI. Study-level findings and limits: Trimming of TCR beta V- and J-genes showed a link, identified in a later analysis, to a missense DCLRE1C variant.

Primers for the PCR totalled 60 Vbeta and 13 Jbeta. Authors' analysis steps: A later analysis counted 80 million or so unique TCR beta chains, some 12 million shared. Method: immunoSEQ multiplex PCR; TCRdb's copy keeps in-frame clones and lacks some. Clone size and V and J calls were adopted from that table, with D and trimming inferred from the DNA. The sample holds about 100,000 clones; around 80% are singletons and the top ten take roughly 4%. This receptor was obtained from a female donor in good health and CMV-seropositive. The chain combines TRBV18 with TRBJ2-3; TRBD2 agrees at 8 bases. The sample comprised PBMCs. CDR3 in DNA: TGTGCCAGCTCCCCCACGGGGGGGCCGACAGATACGCAGTATTTT. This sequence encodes CASSPTGGPTDTQYF.